This T cell receptor (beta chain) was found in a study of post-analysis software for immune sequencing data. Study in general: Disease trajectories encompassed relapsing-remitting, secondary progressive and progressive-relapsing multiple sclerosis.

TCR beta libraries were prepared from cDNA with unique molecular identifiers. TCRdb re-derived calls from the PCR reads in MiXCR, one entry per CDR3 protein. This sample yields roughly 670,000 distinct CDR3 sequences, of which 55% to 60% are seen a single time; about 10% belongs to the top ten. Regarding the study as a whole: Multiple sclerosis was associated with a significant reduction in normalized Chao1 diversity relative to controls. Five or six TRBV segments, TRBV5-6, TRBV5-1 and TRBV20-1 among them, were found more frequent in patients than controls.

This CDR3 has 16 residues. With 0 bases clipped from V and 7 bases from J, the junction kept 12 bases outside the gene matches. The germline gives CDR1 SGDLS, CDR2 YYNGEE. Points on this clonotype: What it recognizes is unknown.

The chain links TRBV9 to TRBJ2-7; 8 nucleotides align to TRBD2. The specimen was blood. The sequence came from a girl aged 2 to 9 with multiple sclerosis. The CDR3 region is CASSVESSGIPWEQYF. CDR3 in DNA: TGTGCCAGCAGCGTAGAGAGTAGCGGGATTCCCTGGGAGCAGTACTTC. The full variable domain, in which reference TRBV9 and TRBJ2-7 provide the parts outside the CDR3, is DSGVTQTPKHLITATGQRVTLRCSPRSGDLSVYWYQQSLDQGLQFLIQYYNGEERAKGNILERFSAQQFPDLHSELNLSSLELGDSALYFCASSVESSGIPWEQYFGPGTRLTVT.